This is a list of T cell receptor beta chains from one sample in a study of blood T cell repertoires in COVID-19. Sequenced by immunoSEQ multiplex PCR; TCRdb stores in-frame clones only, minus some. The table includes around 70,000 clones, around 93% detected once. The specimen was peripheral blood. The receptors come from a woman aged 55-75 years with active COVID-19. CDR3s include the opening cysteine and the closing phenylalanine or tryptophan. Each record gives: D gene, CDR3 length, V gene, CDR3 protein. The D gene is left open where the match is weak.

D gene: TRBD2
CDR3 length: 15
V gene: TRBV11-2
CDR3 protein: CASSVSSGSFDEQYF

D gene: -
CDR3 length: 13
V gene: TRBV4-1
CDR3 protein: CASSHPQDYEQYF

D gene: TRBD2
CDR3 length: 14
V gene: TRBV7-8
CDR3 protein: CASVPGGPQNEQFF

D gene: TRBD1
CDR3 length: 17
V gene: TRBV19
CDR3 protein: CASSPGGGKRGQYGYTF

D gene: TRBD2
CDR3 length: 17
V gene: TRBV11-2
CDR3 protein: CASRRAFTSGRAETQYF

D gene: TRBD2
CDR3 length: 18
V gene: TRBV5-1
CDR3 protein: CASSYQRTSVYSYNEQFF

D gene: TRBD1
CDR3 length: 15
V gene: TRBV28
CDR3 protein: CASSPGTGSEDTIYF

D gene: TRBD2
CDR3 length: 11
V gene: TRBV4-1
CDR3 protein: CASATSNEQFF

D gene: -
CDR3 length: 13
V gene: TRBV6-1
CDR3 protein: CASSDRDLSEQYF

D gene: TRBD1
CDR3 length: 15
V gene: TRBV25-1
CDR3 protein: CASSPGGNLGYEQYF

D gene: -
CDR3 length: 15
V gene: TRBV18
CDR3 protein: CASSPGAGPTYEQYF

D gene: TRBD1
CDR3 length: 16
V gene: TRBV18
CDR3 protein: CASSPYPGQESYGYTF

D gene: -
CDR3 length: 14
V gene: TRBV5-1
CDR3 protein: CASRVDSANYGYTF

D gene: -
CDR3 length: 14
V gene: TRBV2
CDR3 protein: CASTALTVQETQYF

D gene: -
CDR3 length: 15
V gene: TRBV10-3
CDR3 protein: CAISDTGLAFYEQYF

D gene: -
CDR3 length: 14
V gene: TRBV5-6
CDR3 protein: CASSPGRVEETQYF

D gene: -
CDR3 length: 13
V gene: TRBV28
CDR3 protein: CAARAGSRNEQYF

D gene: -
CDR3 length: 12
V gene: TRBV5-1
CDR3 protein: CASTRDTGELFF

D gene: TRBD2
CDR3 length: 15
V gene: TRBV7-9
CDR3 protein: CASSPRTGLANEQFF

D gene: TRBD1
CDR3 length: 15
V gene: TRBV27
CDR3 protein: CASGSRGYLYNEQFF

D gene: TRBD1
CDR3 length: 14
V gene: TRBV6-5
CDR3 protein: CASRDRANTGELFF

D gene: -
CDR3 length: 15
V gene: TRBV24-1
CDR3 protein: CATSDLGLAAGELFF

D gene: -
CDR3 length: 15
V gene: TRBV19
CDR3 protein: CASTATRNSYNEQFF

D gene: TRBD1
CDR3 length: 14
V gene: TRBV20-1
CDR3 protein: CSASPGQGLETQYF

D gene: TRBD1
CDR3 length: 16
V gene: TRBV27
CDR3 protein: CASSPNDRGSFYGYTF

D gene: -
CDR3 length: 12
V gene: TRBV10-3
CDR3 protein: CAISDKADTQYF

D gene: -
CDR3 length: 15
V gene: TRBV5-6
CDR3 protein: CASSTSRDWPYEQYF

D gene: -
CDR3 length: 11
V gene: TRBV6-6
CDR3 protein: CATTQDNEQFF

D gene: TRBD1
CDR3 length: 16
V gene: TRBV28
CDR3 protein: CASSLERGRGLQPQHF

D gene: TRBD1
CDR3 length: 12
V gene: TRBV30
CDR3 protein: CACTGGSDTQYF

D gene: TRBD2
CDR3 length: 16
V gene: TRBV7-9
CDR3 protein: CASSPRGREGPYEQYF

D gene: TRBD1
CDR3 length: 15
V gene: TRBV28
CDR3 protein: CASSLGGAGGTEAFF

D gene: -
CDR3 length: 17
V gene: TRBV11-2
CDR3 protein: CASSPNHRRRASDEQYF

D gene: TRBD1
CDR3 length: 15
V gene: TRBV3-1/TRBV3-2
CDR3 protein: CASSQWDRGENTIYF

D gene: TRBD1
CDR3 length: 17
V gene: TRBV5-1
CDR3 protein: CASSRQQGTPNTGELFF

D gene: -
CDR3 length: 14
V gene: TRBV5-4
CDR3 protein: CASSLDSRTNVLTF

D gene: -
CDR3 length: 15
V gene: TRBV18
CDR3 protein: CASSALAGNTGELFF

D gene: -
CDR3 length: 12
V gene: TRBV28
CDR3 protein: CASRPPAGKAFF

D gene: TRBD2
CDR3 length: 14
V gene: TRBV5-6
CDR3 protein: CASSFVTSGNEQFF

D gene: TRBD2
CDR3 length: 15
V gene: TRBV7-2
CDR3 protein: CASSAGLAGAYEQYF

D gene: -
CDR3 length: 15
V gene: TRBV7-6
CDR3 protein: CASSFSSLTSNEQFF

D gene: -
CDR3 length: 12
V gene: TRBV2
CDR3 protein: CASREVNYGYTF

D gene: TRBD1
CDR3 length: 17
V gene: TRBV7-2
CDR3 protein: CASSGGLRDRGLNEQFF

D gene: TRBD2
CDR3 length: 17
V gene: TRBV5-6
CDR3 protein: CASSFPGTSGSEDEQYF

D gene: -
CDR3 length: 17
V gene: TRBV10-3
CDR3 protein: CAISESLIASGGRSKYF

D gene: -
CDR3 length: 15
V gene: TRBV6-6
CDR3 protein: CASSYGSRGDQPQHF

D gene: -
CDR3 length: 18
V gene: TRBV18
CDR3 protein: CASSPPKRLGSSSYEQYF

D gene: -
CDR3 length: 18
V gene: TRBV5-1
CDR3 protein: CASSSLGVGAANTGELFF

D gene: -
CDR3 length: 13
V gene: TRBV10-3
CDR3 protein: CAIRDTTYNEQFF

D gene: TRBD1
CDR3 length: 13
V gene: TRBV11-3
CDR3 protein: CASSPRQGNEQFF

D gene: TRBD1
CDR3 length: 20
V gene: TRBV19
CDR3 protein: CASSGGRRGRLIGLDSEAFF

D gene: TRBD2
CDR3 length: 14
V gene: TRBV30
CDR3 protein: CACGTGTSGYEQYF

D gene: -
CDR3 length: 13
V gene: TRBV7-8
CDR3 protein: CASSMKRDTEAFF

D gene: TRBD1
CDR3 length: 16
V gene: TRBV5-4
CDR3 protein: CASSPTSPTGSLGYTF